These T cell receptor beta chains were read from a single sample in a study of blood T cell repertoires in COVID-19. Produced via immunoSEQ multiplex PCR; TCRdb's table is partial and in-frame only. The profile shows over 100,000 clones, roughly 90% of them singletons. Sequenced: peripheral blood. These receptors were taken from a woman in her 50s with COVID-19, enrolled during active disease. Both conserved end residues are part of each CDR3. Each record gives: J gene, V gene, CDR3 protein.

>TRBJ2-1|TRBV6-1
CASSEGGYYNEQFF
>TRBJ2-3|TRBV19
CGSGGTSTDTQYF
>TRBJ1-1|TRBV7-9
CASSSPIGLMDRPTEAFF
>TRBJ2-2|TRBV5-1
CASSILTGTGELFF
>TRBJ2-3|TRBV2
CAGRLDTDTQYF
>TRBJ1-5|TRBV3-1/TRBV3-2
CASSPSGQVNQPQHF
>TRBJ2-3|TRBV13
CASSSSGGPDTQYF
>TRBJ2-3|TRBV19
CASSIGGWADTQYF
>TRBJ2-4|TRBV2
CASTLGLAASKNIQYF
>TRBJ1-3|TRBV4-1
CASSQEAGITGNTIYF
>TRBJ1-1|TRBV2
CASSVDGENTEAFF
>TRBJ1-1|TRBV7-2
CASSRGAPTEAFF
>TRBJ1-3|TRBV7-2
CASSLRERNTIYF
>TRBJ2-1|TRBV5-4
CASSLRGTNEQFF
>TRBJ2-2|TRBV7-8
CASSLRAGGSANTGELFF
>TRBJ1-1|TRBV12-3/TRBV12-4
CASSLLGTDSFF
>TRBJ2-2|TRBV7-3
CASSPRLAGGTGELFF
>TRBJ1-2|TRBV5-5
CASSLVGQLLGYTF
>TRBJ2-1|TRBV6-1
CASSERQGRFF
>TRBJ1-4|TRBV5-6
CASSPGTGVGEKLFF
>TRBJ2-2|TRBV20-1
CSASRDRRTGELFF
>TRBJ2-2|TRBV7-6
CASSQAGQGVNTGELFF
>TRBJ2-4|TRBV7-6
CASSYGQGRSGFQYF
>TRBJ1-4|TRBV9
CASSGGQSEKLFF
>TRBJ1-2|TRBV3-1/TRBV3-2
CASSQRRINYGYTF
>TRBJ2-1|TRBV5-4
CASSLGTSGNNEQFF